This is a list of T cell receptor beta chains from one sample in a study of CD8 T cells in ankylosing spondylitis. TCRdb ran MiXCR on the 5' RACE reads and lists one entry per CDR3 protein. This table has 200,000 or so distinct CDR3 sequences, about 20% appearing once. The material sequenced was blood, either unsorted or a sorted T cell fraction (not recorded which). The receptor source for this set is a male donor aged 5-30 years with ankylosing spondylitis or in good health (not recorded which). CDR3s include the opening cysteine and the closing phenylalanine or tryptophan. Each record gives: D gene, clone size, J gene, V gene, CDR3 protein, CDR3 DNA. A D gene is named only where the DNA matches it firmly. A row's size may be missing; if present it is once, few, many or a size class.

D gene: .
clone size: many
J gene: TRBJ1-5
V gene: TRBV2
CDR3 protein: CASSTTRQSNQPQHF
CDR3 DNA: TGTGCCAGCAGTACGACGCGGCAGTCAAATCAGCCCCAGCATTTT

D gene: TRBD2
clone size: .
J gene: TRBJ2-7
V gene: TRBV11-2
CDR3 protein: CASSLREGSYEQYF
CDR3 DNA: TGTGCCAGCAGCTTGCGGGAGGGCTCCTACGAGCAGTACTTC

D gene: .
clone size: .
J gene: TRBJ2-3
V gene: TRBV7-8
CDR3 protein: CASSWTSDTQYF
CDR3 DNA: TGTGCCAGCAGCTGGACTTCTGATACGCAGTATTTT

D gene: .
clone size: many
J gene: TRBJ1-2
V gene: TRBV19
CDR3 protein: CATDGGQQANYGYTF
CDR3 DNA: TGTGCCACCGATGGAGGACAGCAAGCTAACTATGGCTACACCTTC

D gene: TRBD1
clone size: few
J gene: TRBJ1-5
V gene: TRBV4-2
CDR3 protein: CASSHSGAGQGATEPQHF
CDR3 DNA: TGTGCCAGCAGCCACTCCGGCGCGGGACAGGGGGCTACGGAGCCCCAGCATTTT

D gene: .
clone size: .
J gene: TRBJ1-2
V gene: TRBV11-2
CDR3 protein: CASSLLGSYGYTF
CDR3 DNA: TGTGCCAGCAGCTTACTTGGCTCCTATGGCTACACCTTC

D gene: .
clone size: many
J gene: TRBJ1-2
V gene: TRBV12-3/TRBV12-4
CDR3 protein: CASSLSTRYGYTF
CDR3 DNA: TGTGCCAGCAGTTTATCTACCCGCTATGGCTACACCTTC

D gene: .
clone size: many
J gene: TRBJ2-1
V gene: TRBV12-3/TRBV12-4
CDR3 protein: CASSMGVREQFF
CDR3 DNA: TGTGCCAGCAGCATGGGTGTGAGAGAGCAGTTCTTC

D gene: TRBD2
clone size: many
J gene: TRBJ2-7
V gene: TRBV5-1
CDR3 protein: CASSLDLAGGRDEQYF
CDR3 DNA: TGCGCCAGCAGCTTGGACCTAGCGGGAGGTAGGGACGAGCAGTACTTC

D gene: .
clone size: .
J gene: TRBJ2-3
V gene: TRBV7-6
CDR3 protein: CASSPTVGNGADTQYF
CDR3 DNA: TGTGCCAGCAGCCCGACGGTGGGCAACGGGGCGGATACGCAGTATTTT

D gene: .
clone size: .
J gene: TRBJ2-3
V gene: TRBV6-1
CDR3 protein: CASSERGGDGNTQYF
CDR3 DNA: TGTGCCAGCAGTGAAAGAGGCGGCGACGGGAATACGCAGTATTTT

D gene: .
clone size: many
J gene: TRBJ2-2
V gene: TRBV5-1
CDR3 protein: CATRGGGNTGELFF
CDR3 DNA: TGCGCCACTCGTGGAGGTGGGAACACCGGGGAGCTGTTTTTT

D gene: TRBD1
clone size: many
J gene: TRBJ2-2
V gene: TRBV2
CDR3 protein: CASSRDRTPGELFF
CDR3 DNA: TGTGCCAGCAGCCGGGACAGGACCCCCGGGGAGCTGTTTTTT

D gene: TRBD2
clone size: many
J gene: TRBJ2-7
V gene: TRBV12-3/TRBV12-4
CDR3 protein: CASSWGGYEQYF
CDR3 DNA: TGTGCCAGCAGTTGGGGGGGCTACGAGCAGTACTTC

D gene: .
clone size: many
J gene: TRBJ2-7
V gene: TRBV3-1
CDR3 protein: CASSQDLARSYEQYF
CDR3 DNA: TGTGCCAGCAGCCAAGATTTGGCCCGCTCCTACGAGCAGTACTTC

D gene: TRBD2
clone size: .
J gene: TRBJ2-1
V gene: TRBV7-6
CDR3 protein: CASSTLVASGRARNEQFF
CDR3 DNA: TGTGCCAGCAGCACTCTGGTGGCTAGCGGGAGGGCCCGGAATGAGCAGTTCTTC

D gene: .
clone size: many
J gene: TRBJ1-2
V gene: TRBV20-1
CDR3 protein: CSARDPSWGGYTF
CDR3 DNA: TGCAGTGCTAGAGATCCGTCTTGGGGCGGCTACACCTTC

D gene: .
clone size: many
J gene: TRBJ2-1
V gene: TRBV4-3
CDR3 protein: CASSQDNEQFF
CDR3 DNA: TGCGCCAGCAGCCAAGACAATGAGCAGTTCTTC

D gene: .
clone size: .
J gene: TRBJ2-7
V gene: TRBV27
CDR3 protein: CASSLGQQTYEQYF
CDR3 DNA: TGTGCCAGCAGTTTGGGCCAGCAAACCTACGAGCAGTACTTC

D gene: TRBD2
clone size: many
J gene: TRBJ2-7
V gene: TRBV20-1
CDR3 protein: CSARDLGREGPYEQYF
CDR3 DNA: TGCAGTGCTAGAGATCTAGGGCGGGAGGGCCCCTACGAGCAGTACTTC

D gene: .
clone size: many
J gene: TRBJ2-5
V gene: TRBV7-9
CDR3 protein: CASSSGVQETQYF
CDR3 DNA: TGTGCCAGCAGCTCAGGGGTCCAAGAGACCCAGTACTTC

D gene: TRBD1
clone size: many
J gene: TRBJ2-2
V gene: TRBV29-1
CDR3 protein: CSVAGTGPTGELFF
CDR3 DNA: TGCAGCGTAGCCGGGACAGGGCCGACCGGGGAGCTGTTTTTT

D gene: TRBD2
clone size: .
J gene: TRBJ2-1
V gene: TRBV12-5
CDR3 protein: CASGPGGGNEQFF
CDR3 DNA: TGTGCTAGTGGTCCGGGCGGGGGGAATGAGCAGTTCTTC

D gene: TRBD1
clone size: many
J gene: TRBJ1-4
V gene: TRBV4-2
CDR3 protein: CASSQRPGQGIEKLFF
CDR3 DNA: TGTGCCAGCAGCCAACGTCCGGGACAGGGTATCGAAAAACTGTTTTTT

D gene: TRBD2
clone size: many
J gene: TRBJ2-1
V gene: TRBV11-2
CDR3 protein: CATGLAEYNEQFF
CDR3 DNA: TGTGCCACCGGACTAGCGGAATACAATGAGCAGTTCTTC

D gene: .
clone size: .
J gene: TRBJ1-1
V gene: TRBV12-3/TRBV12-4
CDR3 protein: CASSPGVSGTEAFF
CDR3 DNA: TGTGCCAGCAGTCCGGGGGTTAGTGGCACTGAAGCTTTCTTT

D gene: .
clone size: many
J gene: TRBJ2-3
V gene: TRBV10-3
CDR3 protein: CAISENYEGDTQYF
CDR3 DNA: TGTGCCATCAGTGAAAACTACGAGGGAGATACGCAGTATTTT

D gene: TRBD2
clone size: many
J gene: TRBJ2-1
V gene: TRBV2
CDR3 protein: CASNGLAGREQFF
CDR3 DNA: TGTGCCAGCAACGGACTAGCGGGACGTGAGCAGTTCTTC

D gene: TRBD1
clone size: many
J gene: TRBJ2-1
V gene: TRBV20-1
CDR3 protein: CSAPGGAGNEQFF
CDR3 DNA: TGCAGTGCTCCAGGGGGCGCAGGCAATGAGCAGTTCTTC

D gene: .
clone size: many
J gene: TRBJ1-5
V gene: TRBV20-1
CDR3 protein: CSAKYGGREPQHF
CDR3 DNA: TGCAGTGCCAAATATGGGGGTAGGGAGCCCCAGCATTTT

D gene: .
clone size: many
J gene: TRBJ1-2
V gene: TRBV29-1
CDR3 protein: CSVGFGFDGYTF
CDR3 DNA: TGCAGCGTTGGATTTGGTTTTGACGGCTACACCTTC

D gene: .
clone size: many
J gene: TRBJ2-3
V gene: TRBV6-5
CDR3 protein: CAAGKRADTQYF
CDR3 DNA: TGTGCAGCAGGGAAGCGGGCAGATACGCAGTATTTT

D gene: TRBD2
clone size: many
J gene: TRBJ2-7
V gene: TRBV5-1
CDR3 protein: CASSLSRLAAYEQYF
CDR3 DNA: TGCGCCAGCAGCTTGTCGCGCCTAGCGGCATACGAGCAGTACTTC

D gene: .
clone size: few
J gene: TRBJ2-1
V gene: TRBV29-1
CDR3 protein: CSVRTLPSSYNEQFF
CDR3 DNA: TGCAGCGTTAGGACCCTACCATCTTCCTACAATGAGCAGTTCTTC

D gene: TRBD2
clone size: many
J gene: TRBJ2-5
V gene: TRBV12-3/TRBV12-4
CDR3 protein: CASSFGGGRETQYF
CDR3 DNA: TGTGCCAGCAGTTTCGGGGGGGGCAGGGAGACCCAGTACTTC

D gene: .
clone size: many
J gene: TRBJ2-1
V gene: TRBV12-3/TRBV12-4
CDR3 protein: CASSLDRALHDNEQFF
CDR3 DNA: TGTGCCAGCAGTTTAGACCGGGCCCTCCATGACAATGAGCAGTTCTTC

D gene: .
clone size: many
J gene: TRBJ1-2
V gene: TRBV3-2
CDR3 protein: CASSQVRQQNYGYTF
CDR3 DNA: TGTGCCAGCAGCCAAGTAAGACAGCAAAACTATGGCTACACCTTC

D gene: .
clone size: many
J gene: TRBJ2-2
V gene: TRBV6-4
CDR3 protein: CASRPTGHTNTGELFF
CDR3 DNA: TGTGCCAGCAGGCCAACAGGGCACACGAACACCGGGGAGCTGTTTTTT

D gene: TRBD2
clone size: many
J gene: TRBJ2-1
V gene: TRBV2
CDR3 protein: CASKRKLAGEYNEQFF
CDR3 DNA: TGTGCCAGCAAACGAAAGCTAGCGGGGGAGTACAATGAGCAGTTCTTC

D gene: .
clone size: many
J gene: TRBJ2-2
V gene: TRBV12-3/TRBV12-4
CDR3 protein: CASSLGRGNTGELFF
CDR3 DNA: TGTGCCAGCAGTTTGGGTAGGGGGAACACCGGGGAGCTGTTTTTT

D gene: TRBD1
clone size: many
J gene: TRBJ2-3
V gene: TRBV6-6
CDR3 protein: CASRLDRVGTDTQYF
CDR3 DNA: TGTGCCAGCAGGCTGGACAGGGTTGGCACAGATACGCAGTATTTT

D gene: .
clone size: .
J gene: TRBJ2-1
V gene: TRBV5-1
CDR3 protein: CASRMESPRYNEQFF
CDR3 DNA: TGCGCCAGCAGGATGGAGTCCCCCCGATACAATGAGCAGTTCTTC

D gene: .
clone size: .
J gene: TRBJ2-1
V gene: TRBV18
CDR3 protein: CASSLQALKNEQFF
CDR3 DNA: TGTGCCAGCTCACTTCAAGCACTTAAAAATGAGCAGTTCTTC

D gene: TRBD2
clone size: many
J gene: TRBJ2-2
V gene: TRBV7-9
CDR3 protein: CASSLPTSGGNTGELFF
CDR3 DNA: TGTGCCAGCAGCTTACCGACTAGCGGGGGGAACACCGGGGAGCTGTTTTTT

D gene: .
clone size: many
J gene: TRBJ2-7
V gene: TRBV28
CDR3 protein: CASSLSGVLAYEQYF
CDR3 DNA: TGTGCCAGCAGTCTTAGCGGAGTCTTAGCCTACGAGCAGTACTTC

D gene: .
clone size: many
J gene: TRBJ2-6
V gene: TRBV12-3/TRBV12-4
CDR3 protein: CASNLGGAGANVLTF
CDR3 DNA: TGTGCCAGCAACCTTGGGGGAGCTGGGGCCAACGTCCTGACTTTC

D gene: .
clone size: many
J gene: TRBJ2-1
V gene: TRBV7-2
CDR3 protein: CASSVTSLEQFF
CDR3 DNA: TGTGCCAGCAGCGTGACTAGTTTAGAGCAGTTCTTC

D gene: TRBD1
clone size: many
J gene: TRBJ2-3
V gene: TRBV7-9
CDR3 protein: CASSRGTGSTDTQYF
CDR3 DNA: TGTGCCAGCAGCCGTGGGACAGGGAGCACAGATACGCAGTATTTT

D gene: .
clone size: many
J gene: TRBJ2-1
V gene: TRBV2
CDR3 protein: CASTSSRDFTYNEQFF
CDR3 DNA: TGTGCCAGCACCTCGAGCCGGGACTTTACCTACAATGAGCAGTTCTTC